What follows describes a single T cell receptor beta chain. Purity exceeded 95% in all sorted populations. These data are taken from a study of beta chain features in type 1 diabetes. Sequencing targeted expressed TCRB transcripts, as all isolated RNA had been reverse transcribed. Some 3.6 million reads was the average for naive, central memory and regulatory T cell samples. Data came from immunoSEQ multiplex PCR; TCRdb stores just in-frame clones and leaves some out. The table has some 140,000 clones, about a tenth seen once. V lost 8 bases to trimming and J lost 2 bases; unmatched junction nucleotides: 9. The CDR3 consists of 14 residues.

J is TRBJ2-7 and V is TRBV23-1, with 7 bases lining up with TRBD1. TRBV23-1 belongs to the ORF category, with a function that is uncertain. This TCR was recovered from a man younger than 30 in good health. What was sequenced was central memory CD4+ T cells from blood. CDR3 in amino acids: CASENGTEAYEQYF. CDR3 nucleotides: TGCGCCAGCGAAAACGGGACAGAAGCCTACGAGCAGTACTTC.